This paragraph covers one TCR beta chain sequence. Its antigen is not identified. These data belong to a study of graft-versus-host responses after intestinal transplantation. The method was immunoSEQ multiplex PCR; TCRdb's version includes in-frame clones alone and lacks a portion of them. The sample holds about 86,000 clones, about nine tenths seen once. The germline CDR1 and CDR2 sequences are SGHNT and YYREEE (reference sequence). The CDR3 is 14 residues long. V shed 4 bases and J 8 bases; nucleotides not matched to a gene: 11. The input for sequencing was unstimulated CD4+ T cells sorted from spleen or lymph node cells, taken before transplant. The chain links TRBV5-4 to TRBJ1-2; 7 nucleotides align to TRBD1. This TCR derives from a human donor who was the organ donor for an intestinal transplant. The CDR3 DNA follows: TGTGCCAGCAGCCGTCCGACAGGGACATGGGGCTACACCTTC. This translates into CASSRPTGTWGYTF.